This paragraph reports one TCR beta chain. The data are from a study of blood T cell repertoires in COVID-19. Study as a whole: Sample material is recorded as cDNA or gDNA derived from T cells, B-cell-depleted T cells, or PBMCs.

With V trimmed by 2 bases and J by 0 bases, 4 bases remained unmatched. Germline V gives CDR1 SGHRS, CDR2 YFSETQ. The CDR3 extends over 16 amino acids. Sequenced by immunoSEQ multiplex PCR; TCRdb stores in-frame clones only, minus some. The sample shows about 250,000 clones, about 80% of them seen only once. The clonotype originates from a person between 65 and 79 years old with COVID-19, enrolled during active disease. The chain carries TRBV5-1 and TRBJ2-1; 8 positions agree with TRBD2. Sample: peripheral blood. CDR3 in amino acids: CASSFNSGASYNEQFF. Here the CDR3 DNA reads TGCGCCAGCAGCTTTAATAGCGGGGCCTCCTACAATGAGCAGTTCTTC.